This T cell receptor beta chain was retrieved from a study of blood T cell repertoires in COVID-19. The protocol was immunoSEQ multiplex PCR, while the TCRdb copy is restricted to in-frame clones and leaves out a portion. The sample holds tens of thousands of clones, 90% seen once. Per germline, CDR1 SGDLS and CDR2 YYNGEE. There are 16 residues in the CDR3. Trimming removed 0 bases at V and 2 bases at J, with 12 bases between. This chain joins TRBV9 and TRBJ1-3; D not certain. Material: peripheral blood. The origin of this receptor is a woman of 80 years or more with acute or convalescent COVID-19. CDR3 sequence reads: CASSVALGEAGNTIYF. The CDR3 DNA sequence: TGTGCCAGCAGCGTAGCCCTAGGAGAAGCTGGAAACACCATATATTTT.